The rows below give T cell receptor beta chains drawn from one sample of a study of cytomegalovirus exposure and HLA in healthy donors. This table comes from immunoSEQ multiplex PCR, and its TCRdb copy is limited to in-frame clones, with some not included. The sample has about 240,000 clones; approximately 86% are singletons. Sequencing was carried out using PBMCs. These receptors were obtained from a woman aged 25-40 years in good health and CMV-seropositive. The CDR3 runs from the conserved cysteine through the conserved F or W. Each record gives: V gene, J gene, D gene, clone size, CDR3 protein, CDR3 DNA. D genes are given only for firm matches. Clone size is given for some rows only: seen once, a few or many times, or a class if the clone is expanded.

TRBV28,TRBJ2-7,TRBD2,NA,CASTGRGNEQYF,TGTGCCAGCACCGGGAGGGGGAACGAGCAGTACTTC
TRBV20-1,TRBJ2-7,NA,NA,CSARDPNEQYF,TGCAGTGCTAGAGATCCCAACGAGCAGTACTTC
TRBV5-6,TRBJ1-4,TRBD1,NA,CASSYTGTDEKLFF,TGTGCCAGCAGCTACACCGGGACAGATGAAAAACTGTTTTTT
TRBV28,TRBJ2-5,TRBD2,NA,CASRIAGEDETQYF,TGTGCCAGCAGGATAGCGGGAGAGGACGAGACCCAGTACTTC
TRBV7-8,TRBJ2-1,TRBD1,NA,CASSSPLGRGNYNEQFF,TGTGCCAGCAGCTCCCCACTGGGCAGGGGGAACTACAATGAGCAGTTCTTC
TRBV10-1,TRBJ2-1,TRBD2,NA,CASSESAGGPFHEQFF,TGCGCCAGCAGTGAGTCGGCGGGAGGGCCTTTTCATGAGCAGTTCTTC
TRBV11-3,TRBJ1-2,TRBD1,NA,CASSLPWDRHLYGYTF,TGTGCCAGCAGCCTACCTTGGGACAGGCACCTCTATGGCTACACCTTC
TRBV30,TRBJ1-2,NA,NA,CAWQGGYAYGYTF,TGTGCCTGGCAAGGAGGGTACGCCTATGGCTACACCTTC
TRBV29-1,TRBJ2-1,NA,NA,CSVNPGVMNNEQFF,TGCAGCGTTAACCCAGGGGTCATGAACAATGAGCAGTTCTTC
TRBV7-3,TRBJ2-2,NA,NA,CASSSQYGELFF,TGTGCCAGCAGCTCACAATACGGGGAGCTGTTTTTT
TRBV29-1,TRBJ1-2,NA,NA,CSAYGYGYTF,TGCAGCGCTTACGGCTATGGCTACACCTTC
TRBV5-1,TRBJ2-5,TRBD2,NA,CASSTGLAGAGETQYF,TGCGCCAGCAGCACCGGACTAGCGGGAGCTGGAGAGACCCAGTACTTC
TRBV7-6,TRBJ2-1,NA,NA,CASSLEVLASYSNEQFF,TGTGCCAGCAGCTTAGAAGTTTTGGCTAGCTACTCAAATGAGCAGTTCTTC
TRBV4-1,TRBJ2-7,TRBD2,NA,CASSNPPSGTYEQYF,TGCGCCAGCAGCAACCCCCCTAGCGGGACGTACGAGCAGTACTTC
TRBV4-1,TRBJ2-2,NA,once,CASSPPSNTGELFF,TGCGCCAGCAGCCCCCCTTCCAACACCGGGGAGCTGTTTTTT
TRBV7-3,TRBJ2-1,TRBD2,NA,CASSLTGLASEQFF,TGTGCCAGCAGCTTAACGGGACTAGCCAGCGAGCAGTTCTTC
TRBV2,TRBJ2-1,NA,NA,CASSRDSSSYNEQFF,TGTGCCAGCAGTCGGGACTCCAGCTCCTACAATGAGCAGTTCTTC
TRBV5-1,TRBJ2-2,TRBD1,NA,CASSLGTGGRTGELFF,TGCGCCAGCAGCCTAGGGACAGGGGGTCGCACCGGGGAGCTGTTTTTT
TRBV5-1,TRBJ2-3,NA,NA,CASSQTSTDTQYF,TGCGCCAGCAGCCAAACTAGCACAGATACGCAGTATTTT
TRBV7-9,TRBJ2-1,TRBD2,NA,CASSPGTSGIDEQFF,TGTGCCAGCAGCCCCGGGACTAGCGGGATCGATGAGCAGTTCTTC
TRBV19,TRBJ1-5,TRBD1,NA,CASSMDRGPGQPQHF,TGTGCCAGTAGTATGGACAGGGGGCCAGGTCAGCCCCAGCATTTT
TRBV5-1,TRBJ2-7,TRBD2,NA,CASSWPDGTSSYEQYF,TGCGCCAGCAGCTGGCCAGACGGGACTAGCAGCTACGAGCAGTACTTC
TRBV7-9,TRBJ1-2,NA,NA,CASTPIQGKGGYTF,TGTGCCAGCACCCCAATTCAGGGGAAGGGAGGCTACACCTTC
TRBV30,TRBJ1-3,NA,NA,CAWRRRGEGNTIYF,TGTGCCTGGAGGCGCAGGGGCGAGGGAAACACCATATATTTT
TRBV18,TRBJ1-5,NA,NA,CASSPYSIQGDNQPQHF,TGTGCCAGCTCACCTTATTCTATACAGGGCGACAATCAGCCCCAGCATTTT
TRBV30,TRBJ1-2,NA,NA,CAWDTGIGYGYTF,TGTGCCTGGGATACAGGTATCGGCTATGGCTACACCTTC